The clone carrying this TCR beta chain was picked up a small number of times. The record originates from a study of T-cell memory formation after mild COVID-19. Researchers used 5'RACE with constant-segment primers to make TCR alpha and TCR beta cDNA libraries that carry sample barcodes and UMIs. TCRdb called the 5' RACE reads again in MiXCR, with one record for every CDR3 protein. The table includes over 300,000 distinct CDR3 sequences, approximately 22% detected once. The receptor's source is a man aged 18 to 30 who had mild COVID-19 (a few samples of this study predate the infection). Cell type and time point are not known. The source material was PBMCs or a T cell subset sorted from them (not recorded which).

CDR3 in DNA: TGTGCCAGCAGGGTCGGGACTAGAGACACCGGGGAGCTGTTTTTT. It translates to CASRVGTRDTGELFF. The gene calls are TRBV6-2 or TRBV6-3 and TRBJ2-2; 8 nucleotides align to TRBD2. Germline V CDR1 and CDR2: MNHEY, SVGEGT. This CDR3 region has 15 residues. With 6 bases clipped from V and 3 bases from J, the junction kept 6 bases outside the gene matches.